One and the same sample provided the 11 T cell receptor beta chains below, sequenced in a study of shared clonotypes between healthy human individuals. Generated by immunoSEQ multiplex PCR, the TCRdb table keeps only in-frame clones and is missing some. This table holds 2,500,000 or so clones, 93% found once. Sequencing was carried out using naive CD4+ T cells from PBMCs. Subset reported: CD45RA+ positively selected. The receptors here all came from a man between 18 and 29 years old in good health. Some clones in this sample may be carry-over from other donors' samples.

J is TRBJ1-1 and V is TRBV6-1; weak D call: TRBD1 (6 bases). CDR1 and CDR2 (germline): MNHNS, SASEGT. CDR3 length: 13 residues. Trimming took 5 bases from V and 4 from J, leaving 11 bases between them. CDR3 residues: CASSMKGGTEAFF. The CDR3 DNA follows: TGTGCCAGCAGTATGAAGGGGGGCACTGAAGCTTTCTTT.

The CDR3 loop is CAINRSYGYTF. The CDR3 DNA reads TGTGCCATCAACAGAAGTTACGGCTACACCTTC. The chain recombines TRBV30 with TRBJ1-2; D remains unclear. The CDR3 has 11 amino acids. Germline CDR1 GTSNPN, CDR2 SVGIG (reference sequence). V was clipped by 8 bases and J by 8 bases, with 15 bases between them.

In DNA, the CDR3 is TGTGCCAGCAGCCCCCAGACACCAGGGAGGCCCTACGAGCAGTACTTC. Its protein product is CASSPQTPGRPYEQYF. J is TRBJ2-5 and V is TRBV7-9; perhaps TRBD2 as D (6 bases). The tail of the sequence fits TRBJ2-7 better, so the J call may be wrong. Germline V lookup: CDR1 SEHNR, CDR2 FQNEAQ (reference sequence). This CDR3 has 16 residues.

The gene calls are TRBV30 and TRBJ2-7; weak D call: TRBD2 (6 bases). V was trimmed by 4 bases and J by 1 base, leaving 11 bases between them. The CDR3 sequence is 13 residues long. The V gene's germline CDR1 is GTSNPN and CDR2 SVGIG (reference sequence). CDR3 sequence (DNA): TGTGCCTGGATAGCGGCCCATTCCTACGAGCAGTACTTC. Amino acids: CAWIAAHSYEQYF. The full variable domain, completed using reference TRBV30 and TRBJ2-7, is SQTIHQWPATLVQPVGSPLSLECTVEGTSNPNLYWYRQAAGRGLQLLFYSVGIGQISSEVPQNLSASRPQDRQFILSSKKLLLSDSGFYLCAWIAAHSYEQYFGPGTRLTVT.

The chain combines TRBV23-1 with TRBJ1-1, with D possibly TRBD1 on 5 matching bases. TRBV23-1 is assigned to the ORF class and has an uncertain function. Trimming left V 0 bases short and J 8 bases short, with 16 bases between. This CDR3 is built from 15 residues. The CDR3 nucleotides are TGCGCCAGCAGTCAATCGTCAGGGAGTCTCGCCGAAGCTTTCTTT. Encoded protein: CASSQSSGSLAEAFF.

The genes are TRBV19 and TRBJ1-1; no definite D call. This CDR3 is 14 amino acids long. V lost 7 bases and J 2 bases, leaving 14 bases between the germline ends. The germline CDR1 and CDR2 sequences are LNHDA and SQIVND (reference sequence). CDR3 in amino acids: CASTHTPQNTEAFF. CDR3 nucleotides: TGTGCCAGTACCCACACACCGCAAAACACTGAAGCTTTCTTT.

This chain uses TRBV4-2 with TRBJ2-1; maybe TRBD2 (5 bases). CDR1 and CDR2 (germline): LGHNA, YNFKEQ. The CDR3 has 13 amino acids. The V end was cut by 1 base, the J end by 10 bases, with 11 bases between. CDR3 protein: CASSQGAAGEQFF. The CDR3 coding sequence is TGTGCCAGCAGCCAAGGGGCGGCGGGCGAGCAGTTCTTC.

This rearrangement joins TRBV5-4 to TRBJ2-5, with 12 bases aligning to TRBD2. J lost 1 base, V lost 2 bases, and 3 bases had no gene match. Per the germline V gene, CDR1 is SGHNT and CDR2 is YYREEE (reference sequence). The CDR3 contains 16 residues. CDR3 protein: CASSFGLAGSQETQYF. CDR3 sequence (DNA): TGTGCCAGCAGCTTCGGACTAGCGGGGTCCCAAGAGACCCAGTACTTC.

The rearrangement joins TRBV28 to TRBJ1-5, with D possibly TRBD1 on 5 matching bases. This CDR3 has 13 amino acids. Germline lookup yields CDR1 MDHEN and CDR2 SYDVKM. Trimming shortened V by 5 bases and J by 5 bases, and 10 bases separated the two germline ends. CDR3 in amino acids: CASSDDSYQPQHF. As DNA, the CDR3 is TGTGCCAGCAGTGATGACAGTTATCAGCCCCAGCATTTT.

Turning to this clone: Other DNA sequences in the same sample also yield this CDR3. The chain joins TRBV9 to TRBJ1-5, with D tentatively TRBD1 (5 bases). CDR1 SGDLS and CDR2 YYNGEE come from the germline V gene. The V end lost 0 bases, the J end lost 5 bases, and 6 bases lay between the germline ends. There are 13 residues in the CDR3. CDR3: CASSVAGDQPQHF. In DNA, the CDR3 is TGTGCCAGCAGCGTAGCGGGGGATCAGCCCCAGCATTTT.

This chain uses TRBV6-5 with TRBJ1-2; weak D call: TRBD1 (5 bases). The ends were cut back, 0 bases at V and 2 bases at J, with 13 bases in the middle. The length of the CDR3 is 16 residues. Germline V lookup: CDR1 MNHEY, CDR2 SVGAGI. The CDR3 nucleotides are TGTGCCAGCAGTTACTCAGGCGGCCGGGGGAACTATGGCTACACCTTC. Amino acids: CASSYSGGRGNYGYTF.